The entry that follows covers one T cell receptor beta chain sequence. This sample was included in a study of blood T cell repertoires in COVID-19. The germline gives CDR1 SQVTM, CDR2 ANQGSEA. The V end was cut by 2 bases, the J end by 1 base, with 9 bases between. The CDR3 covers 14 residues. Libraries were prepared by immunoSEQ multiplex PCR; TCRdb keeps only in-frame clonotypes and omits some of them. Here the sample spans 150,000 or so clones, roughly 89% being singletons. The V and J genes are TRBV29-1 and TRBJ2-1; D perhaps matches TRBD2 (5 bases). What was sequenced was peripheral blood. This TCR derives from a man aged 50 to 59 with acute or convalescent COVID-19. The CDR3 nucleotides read TGCAGCGTTGAACCTCGGAGGTCCTACAATGAGCAGTTCTTC. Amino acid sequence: CSVEPRRSYNEQFF.